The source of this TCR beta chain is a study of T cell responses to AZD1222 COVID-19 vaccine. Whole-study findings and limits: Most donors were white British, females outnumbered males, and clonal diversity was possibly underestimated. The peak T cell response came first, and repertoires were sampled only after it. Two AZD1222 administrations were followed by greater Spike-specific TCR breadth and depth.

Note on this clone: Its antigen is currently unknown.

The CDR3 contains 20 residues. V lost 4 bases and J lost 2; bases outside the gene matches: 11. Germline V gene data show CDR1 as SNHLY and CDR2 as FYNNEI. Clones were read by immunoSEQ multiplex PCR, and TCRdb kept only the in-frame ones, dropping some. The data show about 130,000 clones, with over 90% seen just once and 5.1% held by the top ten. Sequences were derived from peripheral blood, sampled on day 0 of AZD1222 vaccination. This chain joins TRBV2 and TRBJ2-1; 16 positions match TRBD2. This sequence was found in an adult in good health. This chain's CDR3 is CASSVTLAGTSGRAYNEQFF. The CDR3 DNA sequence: TGTGCCAGCAGTGTCACTCTGGCCGGGACTAGCGGGAGGGCCTACAATGAGCAGTTCTTC.